These 20 T cell receptor beta chains were sequenced from one sample in a study of T-cell memory formation after mild COVID-19. TCRdb ran MiXCR on the 5' RACE reads and lists one entry per CDR3 protein. The table includes 250,000 to 300,000 distinct CDR3 sequences, 15% to 20% detected once. Sequences were obtained from PBMCs or a T cell subset sorted from them (not recorded which). The receptors were gathered from a man younger than 35 who had mild COVID-19 (a few samples of this study predate the infection). Cell type and time point are not known.

The chain is built from TRBV7-9 and TRBJ2-7; 10 positions agree with TRBD1. The CDR3 is 15 residues long. The ends lost 2 bases at V and 5 bases at J; junction bases unmatched: 6. CDR1 is SEHNR and CDR2 is FQNEAQ in the germline V gene (reference sequence). The CDR3 DNA reads as TGTGCCAGCAGCTTAAGAGACAGGGGGCCCCACGAGCAGTACTTC. Its translation: CASSLRDRGPHEQYF. Full variable domain (outside the CDR3, taken from reference TRBV7-9 and TRBJ2-7): DTGVSQNPRHKITKRGQNVTFRCDPISEHNRLYWYRQTLGQGPEFLTYFQNEAQLEKSRLLSDRFSAERPKGSFSTLEIQRTEQGDSAMYLCASSLRDRGPHEQYFGPGTRLTVT.

The chain recombines TRBV6-2 or TRBV6-3 with TRBJ1-6; no clear D. V lost 5 bases, J lost 6 bases, and 8 bases lay in between. The CDR3 has 13 residues. Germline CDR1 is MNHEY and CDR2 is SVGEGT. The CDR3 protein is CASSPPTNSPLHF. CDR3 coding DNA: TGTGCCAGCAGTCCTCCCACTAATTCACCCCTCCACTTT.

This clonotype was seen a handful of times. The chain combines TRBV20-1 with TRBJ1-2, with D possibly matching TRBD1 (5 bases). Trimming stripped 5 bases from V and 4 bases from J, with 17 bases between. The V gene's germline CDR1 is DFQATT and CDR2 SNEGSKA (reference sequence). CDR3 size: 14 residues. In DNA, the CDR3 is TGCAGTGCTGCAGACAGCCGCCTAAGCTATGGCTACACCTTC. Amino acid sequence: CSAADSRLSYGYTF.

This clonotype came up a few times. The chain employs TRBV14 and TRBJ2-5; 9 nucleotides align to TRBD2. CDR1 and CDR2 (germline): SGHDN, FVKESK. CDR3 length: 17 amino acids. The trim removed 2 bases at V and 0 bases at J, leaving 7 bases unmatched. The CDR3 DNA reads TGTGCCAGCAGCCAAAAGCTAGCGGGGATGTACCAAGAGACCCAGTACTTC. Its translation: CASSQKLAGMYQETQYF.

The sample holds a few counts of this clonotype. This chain uses TRBV5-1 with TRBJ1-2, with 7 bases aligning to TRBD1. Per germline, CDR1 SGHRS and CDR2 YFSETQ. The CDR3 covers 15 residues. Trimming at V came to 4 bases and at J to 4 bases, leaving 10 bases not matched to a gene. The CDR3 sequence is CASSPGQLQAYGYTF. The DNA for the CDR3 is TGCGCCAGCAGCCCGGGACAGCTACAAGCCTATGGCTACACCTTC.

This clonotype was seen ten or more times. The chain joins TRBV10-1 to TRBJ2-7; no reliable D call. Germline loops: CDR1 WNHNN, CDR2 SYGVQD (reference sequence). This CDR3 region has 14 residues. V was clipped by 4 bases and J by 0 bases, with 10 bases between them. The CDR3 DNA is TGCGCCAGCAGTGGAAGGGAAAGCTCCTACGAGCAGTACTTC. This translates into CASSGRESSYEQYF.

The chain joins TRBV5-5 to TRBJ2-3; D remains ambiguous. V was trimmed by 3 bases and J by 2 bases, leaving 13 bases between them. The CDR3 is made up of 15 amino acids. CDR1 is SGHKS, CDR2 YYEKEE, per germline (reference sequence). The CDR3 loop reads CASSSGPTDTDTQYF. Written as DNA, the CDR3 is TGTGCCAGCAGCTCAGGACCAACCGACACAGATACGCAGTATTTT.

This clonotype has just a few counts. The V gene is TRBV5-1, the J gene TRBJ2-7; TRBD2 is a possible D gene (5 bases). This CDR3 region has 16 residues. The germline V gene encodes CDR1 SGHRS and CDR2 YFSETQ. V lost 4 bases and J 0 bases, leaving 17 bases between the germline ends. As DNA, the CDR3 is TGCGCCAGCAGCCGGGTCGGGGAGTACAGCTCCTACGAGCAGTACTTC. As protein: CASSRVGEYSSYEQYF.

This clonotype has only a few counts. The chain combines TRBV21-1 with TRBJ2-1; the D call TRBD2 from the table was never checked on the DNA. TRBV21-1 is a listed pseudogene. The CDR3 extends over 15 amino acids. This CDR3 is CASSTGAGLYNEQFF. The CDR3 bases are TGTGCCAGCAGCACTGGAGCGGGGCTATACAATGAGCAGTTCTTC.

This clonotype was found a few times. The chain joins TRBV20-1 to TRBJ1-2; D unresolved. Germline CDR1 reads DFQATT; CDR2 reads SNEGSKA (reference sequence). The CDR3 runs to 14 residues. V dropped 0 bases and J dropped 2 bases, with 10 bases sitting between them. CDR3 sequence: CSARDLWRNYGYTF. CDR3 sequence (DNA): TGCAGTGCTAGAGATCTGTGGAGAAACTATGGCTACACCTTC.

The chain couples TRBV7-2 to TRBJ2-5, with D uncertain. CDR1 is SGHTA, CDR2 FQGNSA, per germline. The CDR3 consists of 14 residues. The germline V and J ends were trimmed by 5 bases and 2 bases, with 12 bases remaining between them. CDR3 sequence (DNA): TGTGCCAGCAGCCCCGCAGGCTGGCAAGAGACCCAGTACTTC. Its translation: CASSPAGWQETQYF. Full variable domain (outside the CDR3, taken from reference TRBV7-2 and TRBJ2-5): GAGVSQSPSNKVTEKGKDVELRCDPISGHTALYWYRQSLGQGLEFLIYFQGNSAPDKSGLPSDRFSAERTGGSVSTLTIQRTQQEDSAVYLCASSPAGWQETQYFGPGTRLLVL.

This clonotype was counted ten times or more. The chain carries TRBV4-3 and TRBJ2-5; D is uncertain. The ends were cut back, 0 bases at V and 5 bases at J, with 7 bases in the middle. Germline lookup yields CDR1 LGHNA and CDR2 YSLEER. CDR3 size: 13 residues. CDR3 in DNA: TGCGCCAGCAGCCAAGAGGTCGGGGAGACCCAGTACTTC. This codes for CASSQEVGETQYF.

The gene calls are TRBV9 and TRBJ1-6; maybe TRBD1 (5 bases). CDR3 size: 17 residues. CDR1 SGDLS and CDR2 YYNGEE come from the germline V gene. V dropped 4 bases and J dropped 0 bases, with 14 bases sitting between them. The DNA of the CDR3 is TGTGCCAGCAGCCCCGTGGGGCTGAGCTCCTATAATTCACCCCTCCACTTT. Its protein is CASSPVGLSSYNSPLHF. Looking up the rest from reference TRBV9 and TRBJ1-6 gives the full variable domain: DSGVTQTPKHLITATGQRVTLRCSPRSGDLSVYWYQQSLDQGLQFLIQYYNGEERAKGNILERFSAQQFPDLHSELNLSSLELGDSALYFCASSPVGLSSYNSPLHFGNGTRLTVT.

This clonotype turned up a few times. The rearrangement joins TRBV29-1 to TRBJ2-1; 9 positions agree with TRBD1. With 4 bases clipped from V and 6 bases from J, the junction kept 7 bases outside the gene matches. In germline, CDR1 is SQVTM, CDR2 ANQGSEA. The CDR3 consists of 14 residues. DNA of the CDR3: TGCAGCGTTGGGCGCGGGACAGGGATCAATGAGCAGTTCTTC. Translating gives CSVGRGTGINEQFF.

This clonotype was found a few times. The rearrangement links TRBV7-9 to TRBJ2-5; 8 bases are a match to TRBD2. The CDR3 spans 13 residues. Germline lookup yields CDR1 SEHNR and CDR2 FQNEAQ (reference sequence). Losses at the gene ends were 4 bases for V and 5 bases for J; bases not matched to a gene: 3. CDR3 amino acids: CASSSLAAETQYF. The CDR3, as DNA: TGTGCCAGCAGCTCACTAGCGGCGGAGACCCAGTACTTC. The full variable domain, in which reference TRBV7-9 and TRBJ2-5 provide the parts outside the CDR3, is DTGVSQNPRHKITKRGQNVTFRCDPISEHNRLYWYRQTLGQGPEFLTYFQNEAQLEKSRLLSDRFSAERPKGSFSTLEIQRTEQGDSAMYLCASSSLAAETQYFGPGTRLLVL.

This clonotype was counted only a few times. The rearrangement joins TRBV7-2 to TRBJ2-5, with D perhaps TRBD2 (5 bases). Trimming shortened V by 2 bases and J by 4 bases, and 11 bases separated the two germline ends. Germline assignment: CDR1 SGHTA and CDR2 FQGNSA. CDR3 length: 14 amino acids. The CDR3 spells CASSLPGFRETQYF. The CDR3 bases are TGTGCCAGCAGCTTACCGGGGTTTCGAGAGACCCAGTACTTC.

In its sample, this clonotype was seen a few times. The chain combines TRBV7-8 with TRBJ2-7; D remains ambiguous. V dropped 5 bases and J dropped 3 bases, with 14 bases sitting between them. Germline V gene data show CDR1 as SGHVS and CDR2 as FQNEAQ. The CDR3 contains 14 residues. The CDR3 is CASSPRTDGYEQYV. CDR3 nucleotides: TGTGCCAGCAGCCCAAGGACCGACGGCTACGAGCAGTACGTC.

The chain has TRBV6-5 and TRBJ1-1, with D possibly TRBD1 on 5 matching bases. Trimming pared 5 bases from V and 1 base from J, leaving 14 bases between. CDR1 is MNHEY and CDR2 is SVGAGI in the germline V gene. CDR3 length: 15 residues. In DNA, the CDR3 is TGTGCCAGCAGTAACGGCGGTGGGGGGAACACTGAAGCTTTCTTT. Translating gives CASSNGGGGNTEAFF.

CDR3 DNA: TGTGCCAGCAGTTCCCGACAGGCGAACACCGGGGAGCTGTTTTTT. This translates into CASSSRQANTGELFF. The chain links TRBV6-6 to TRBJ2-2, with a weak D call TRBD1 (6 bases). The V end lost 4 bases, the J end lost 0 bases, and 9 bases lay between the germline ends. The CDR3 has 15 residues. The germline V gene encodes CDR1 MNHNY and CDR2 SVGAGI (reference sequence).

This clonotype has at least ten counts. The chain joins TRBV6-2 or TRBV6-3 to TRBJ2-3; D perhaps matches TRBD1 (6 bases). Germline assignment: CDR1 MNHEY and CDR2 SVGEGT. Trimming removed 5 bases from V and 4 bases from J, with 16 bases in between. CDR3 length equals 15 residues. The CDR3 reads CASSLPQGKADTQYF. In DNA, the CDR3 is TGTGCCAGCAGTCTACCACAGGGCAAGGCAGATACGCAGTATTTT.